This TCR beta chain was identified in a study of shared clonotypes between healthy human individuals. Background on the study: Donors were a couple of women and three men aged 18 to 49.

The CDR3 extends over 16 amino acids. Trimming took 3 bases from V and 0 from J; bases not matched to a gene: 5. The germline V gene has CDR1 MGHRA and CDR2 YSYEKL. Deep level was the assay's run setting. TCRdb's copy holds only in-frame clones and misses some; the assay was immunoSEQ multiplex PCR. The sample shows some 470,000 clones, 76% of them seen only once. There were only Caucasian adults among the donors, and all lived in Nashville, Tennessee. The V gene is TRBV4-1, the J gene TRBJ2-3, with 8 bases lining up with TRBD1. Sequencing was done on a sample of PBMCs. This clonotype originated in a woman aged 35 to 49 in good health. Some clones in this sample may be carry-over from other donors' samples. The CDR3 loop is CASSQLDRGSTDTQYF. Here the CDR3 DNA reads TGCGCCAGCAGCCAGCTCGACAGGGGTAGCACAGATACGCAGTATTTT.